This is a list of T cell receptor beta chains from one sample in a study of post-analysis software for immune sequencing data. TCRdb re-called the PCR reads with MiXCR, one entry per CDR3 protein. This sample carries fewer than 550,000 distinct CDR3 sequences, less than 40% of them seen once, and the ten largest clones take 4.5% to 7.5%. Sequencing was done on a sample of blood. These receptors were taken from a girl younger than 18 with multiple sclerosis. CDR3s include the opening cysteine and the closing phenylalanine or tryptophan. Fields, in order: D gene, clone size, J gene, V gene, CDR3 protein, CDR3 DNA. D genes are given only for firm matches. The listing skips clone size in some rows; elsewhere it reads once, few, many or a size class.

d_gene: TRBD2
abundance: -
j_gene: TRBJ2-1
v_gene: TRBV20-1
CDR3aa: CSARRGRGGRYNEQFF
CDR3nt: TGCAGTGCGCGCCGGGGGCGGGGGGGCCGCTACAATGAGCAGTTCTTC

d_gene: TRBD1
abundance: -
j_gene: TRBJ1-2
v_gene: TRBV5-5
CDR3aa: CASTLGDRLNYGYTF
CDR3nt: TGTGCCAGCACCTTGGGGGACAGGTTAAACTATGGCTACACCTTC

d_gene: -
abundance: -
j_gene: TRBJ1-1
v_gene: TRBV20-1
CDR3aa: CSARETGGSPEAFF
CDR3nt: TGCAGTGCTAGAGAGACTGGGGGATCTCCTGAAGCTTTCTTT

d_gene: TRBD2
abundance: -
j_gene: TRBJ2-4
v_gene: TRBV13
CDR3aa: CASSLATSGKNIQYF
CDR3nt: TGTGCCAGCAGCTTAGCGACTAGCGGGAAAAACATTCAGTACTTC

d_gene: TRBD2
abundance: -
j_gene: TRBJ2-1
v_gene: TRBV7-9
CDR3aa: CASSFSSGARNEQFF
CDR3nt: TGTGCCAGCAGCTTCTCTAGCGGGGCCCGCAATGAGCAGTTCTTC

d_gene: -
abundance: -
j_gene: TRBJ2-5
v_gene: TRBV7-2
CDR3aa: CASSDPGTEETQYF
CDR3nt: TGTGCCAGCAGCGACCCCGGGACGGAAGAGACCCAGTACTTC

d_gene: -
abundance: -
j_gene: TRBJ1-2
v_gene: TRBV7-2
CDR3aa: CASSLGRGPTNYGYTF
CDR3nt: TGTGCCAGCAGCTTAGGCAGGGGCCCGACTAACTATGGCTACACCTTC

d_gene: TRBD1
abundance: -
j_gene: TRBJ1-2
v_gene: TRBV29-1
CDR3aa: CSVEQGFQGYTF
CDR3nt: TGCAGCGTGGAACAGGGGTTCCAGGGCTACACCTTC

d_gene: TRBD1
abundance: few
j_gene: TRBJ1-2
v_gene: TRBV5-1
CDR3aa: CASSIHPGQGGGYTF
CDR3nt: TGCGCCAGCAGCATACACCCGGGACAGGGGGGCGGCTACACCTTC

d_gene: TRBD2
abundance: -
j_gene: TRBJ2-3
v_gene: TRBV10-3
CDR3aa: CAITVRGGGDTQYF
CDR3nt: TGTGCCATCACTGTCCGGGGGGGAGGAGATACGCAGTATTTT

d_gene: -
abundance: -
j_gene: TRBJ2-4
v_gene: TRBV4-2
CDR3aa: CASSQMDSSNPNIQYF
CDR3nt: TGTGCCAGCAGCCAAATGGACTCCTCAAACCCCAACATTCAGTACTTC

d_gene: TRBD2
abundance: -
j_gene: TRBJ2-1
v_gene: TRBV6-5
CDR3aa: CPSSGGGGSSSYNEQVF
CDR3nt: TGTCCCAGCAGTGGTGGCGGGGGGTCCAGCTCCTACAATGAGCAGGTCTTC

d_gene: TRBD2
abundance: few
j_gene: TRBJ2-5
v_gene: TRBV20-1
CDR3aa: CSAWAQIGLARETQYF
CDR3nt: TGCAGTGCTTGGGCACAGATCGGACTAGCGAGGGAAACCCAGTACTTC

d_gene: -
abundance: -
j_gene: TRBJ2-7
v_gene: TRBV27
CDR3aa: CASSLFLGTYEQYF
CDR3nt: TGTGCCAGCAGTTTATTTTTAGGGACCTACGAGCAGTACTTC

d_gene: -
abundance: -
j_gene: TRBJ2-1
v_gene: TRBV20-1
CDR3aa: CSARGSDRSYNEQFF
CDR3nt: TGCAGTGCTAGAGGGTCAGACAGGTCCTACAATGAGCAGTTCTTC

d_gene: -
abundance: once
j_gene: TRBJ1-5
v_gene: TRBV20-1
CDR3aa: CSAQDSRNQPQHF
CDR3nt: TGCAGTGCCCAGGACAGCCGCAATCAGCCCCAGCATTTT

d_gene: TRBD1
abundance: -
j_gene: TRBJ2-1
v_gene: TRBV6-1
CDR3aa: CASSVTGAQPSYEQFF
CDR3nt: TGTGCCAGCAGTGTTACAGGGGCCCAACCCTCCTACGAGCAGTTCTTC

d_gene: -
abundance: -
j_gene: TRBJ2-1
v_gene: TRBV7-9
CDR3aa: CASSLGHAVHNEQFF
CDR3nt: TGTGCCAGCAGCCTTGGACATGCTGTGCACAATGAGCAGTTCTTC

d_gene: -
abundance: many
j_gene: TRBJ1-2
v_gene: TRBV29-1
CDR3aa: CSVDDGYGYGYTF
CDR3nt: TGCAGCGTTGATGACGGTTATGGCTATGGCTACACCTTC

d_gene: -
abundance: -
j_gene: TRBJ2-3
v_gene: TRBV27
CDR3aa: CASSPRVGSSTDTQYF
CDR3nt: TGTGCCAGCAGTCCCCGTGTTGGATCTAGCACAGATACTCAGTATTTT

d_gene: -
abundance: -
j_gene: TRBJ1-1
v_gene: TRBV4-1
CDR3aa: CASSQGQVIGIAEAFF
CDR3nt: TGCGCCAGCAGCCAAGGGCAGGTTATAGGAATCGCTGAAGCTTTCTTT

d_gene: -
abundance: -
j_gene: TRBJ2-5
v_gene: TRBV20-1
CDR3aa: CSAANPQETQYF
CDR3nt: TGCAGTGCTGCCAACCCCCAAGAGACCCAGTACTTC

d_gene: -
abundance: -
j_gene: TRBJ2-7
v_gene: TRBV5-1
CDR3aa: CASSLGSGGGEQYF
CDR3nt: TGCGCCAGCAGCTTGGGCTCCGGGGGTGGGGAGCAGTACTTC

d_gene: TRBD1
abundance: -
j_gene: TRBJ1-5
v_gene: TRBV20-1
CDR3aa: CSAAQGASNQPQHF
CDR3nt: TGCAGTGCGGCACAGGGGGCGAGCAATCAGCCCCAGCATTTT

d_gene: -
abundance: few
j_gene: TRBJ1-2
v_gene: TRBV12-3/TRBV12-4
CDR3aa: CASGEQGYGYTF
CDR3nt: TGTGCCAGCGGAGAACAGGGCTATGGCTACACCTTC

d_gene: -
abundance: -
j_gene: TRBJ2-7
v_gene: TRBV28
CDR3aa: CATGRGSDYEQYF
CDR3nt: TGTGCCACAGGCCGGGGGAGCGACTACGAGCAGTACTTC

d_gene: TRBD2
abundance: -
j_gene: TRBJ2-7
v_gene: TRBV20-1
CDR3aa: CSAYSTSGGPYEQYF
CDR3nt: TGCAGTGCTTACTCGACTAGCGGGGGGCCTTACGAGCAGTACTTC

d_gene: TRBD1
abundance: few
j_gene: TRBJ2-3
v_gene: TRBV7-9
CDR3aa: CASSIRTGSITDTQYF
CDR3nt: TGTGCCAGCAGCATCCGGACAGGGTCGATCACAGATACGCAGTATTTT

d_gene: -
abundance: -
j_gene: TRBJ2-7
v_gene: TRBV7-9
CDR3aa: CASSPRGRAEEEQYF
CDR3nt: TGTGCCAGCAGCCCCAGGGGCAGGGCCGAGGAGGAGCAGTACTTC

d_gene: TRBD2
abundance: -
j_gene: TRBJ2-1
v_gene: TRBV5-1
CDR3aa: CASSPLAGGNEQFF
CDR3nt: TGCGCCAGCAGCCCACTAGCGGGGGGGAATGAGCAGTTCTTC

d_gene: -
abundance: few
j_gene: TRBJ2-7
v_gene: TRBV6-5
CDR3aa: CASSYSILPAYEQYF
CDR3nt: TGTGCCAGCAGTTACTCGATACTTCCCGCCTACGAGCAGTACTTC